Below, 9 T cell receptor beta chains from the same sample are listed, as sequenced in a study of blood T cell repertoires in COVID-19. The method was immunoSEQ multiplex PCR; TCRdb's version includes in-frame clones alone and lacks a portion of them. The sample holds approximately 34,000 clones, over 80% seen once. Sequenced material: peripheral blood. These receptors all come from a human donor in a cohort sampled during active COVID-19.

This sequence joins TRBV19 and TRBJ2-2; TRBD1 aligns across 7 bases. Germline CDR1 and CDR2: LNHDA and SQIVND (reference sequence). V trimming: 6 bases; J trimming: 7 bases; junction bases outside the gene matches: 8. This CDR3 is 14 amino acids long. The CDR3 nucleotides read TGTGCCAGTAGAAGAAAACAGGGGCACGGGGAGCTGTTTTTT. It specifies CASRRKQGHGELFF.

The table lists this clone with a few counts. V usage is TRBV19 and J usage is TRBJ1-2, with D maybe TRBD1 (5 bases). V was pared by 7 bases and J by 4 bases, with 10 bases between. Germline V gene lookup returns CDR1 LNHDA and CDR2 SQIVND (reference sequence). The CDR3 loop spans 12 amino acids. The CDR3 loop reads CASTGLPYGYTF. The CDR3 region has the DNA TGTGCCAGTACGGGACTCCCCTATGGCTACACCTTC. Full variable domain (rest looked up from reference TRBV19 and TRBJ1-2): DGGITQSPKYLFRKEGQNVTLSCEQNLNHDAMYWYRQDPGQGLRLIYYSQIVNDFQKGDIAEGYSVSREKKESFPLTVTSAQKNPTAFYLCASTGLPYGYTFGSGTRLTVV.

This clone was seen just once. This chain links TRBV27 with TRBJ2-1, with unresolved D. Per the germline V gene, CDR1 is MNHEY and CDR2 is SMNVEV (reference sequence). Trimming took 6 bases from V and 4 from J, leaving 13 bases between them. The CDR3 has 14 residues. CDR3 region: CASREVSEYNEQFF. DNA for the CDR3: TGTGCCAGCAGAGAGGTTTCGGAGTACAATGAGCAGTTCTTC.

The genes are TRBV10-3 and TRBJ1-2; 8 bases fit TRBD1. This CDR3 contains 14 residues. The junction had 3 bases not matched to a gene; V was cut back by 4 bases and J by 2 bases. Germline V CDR1 and CDR2: ENHRY, SYGVKD. CDR3 coding DNA: TGTGCCATCAGTGGAACAGGGGGAAACTATGGCTACACCTTC. Its translation: CAISGTGGNYGYTF.

This clone was picked up a small number of times. The rearrangement joins TRBV6-2 or TRBV6-3 to TRBJ2-7; maybe TRBD1 (5 bases). The CDR3 sequence is 14 residues long. The V gene's germline CDR1 is MNHEY and CDR2 SVGEGT. Trimming took off 0 bases at V and 6 bases at J, with 12 bases between the two ends. CDR3 nucleotides: TGTGCCAGCAGTTACTCGGCCCAGGGTGGCGAGCAGTACTTC. Its translation: CASSYSAQGGEQYF.

By share of the sample, this clone is medium-sized. The chain links TRBV7-2 to TRBJ2-3, with a tentative D call TRBD2 (5 bases). The ends were cut back, 0 bases at V and 6 bases at J, with 10 bases in the middle. The length of the CDR3 is 14 residues. The germline V gene has CDR1 SGHTA and CDR2 FQGNSA. The CDR3 DNA sequence: TGTGCCAGCAGCTTAGCGGAGGCCACCGATACGCAGTATTTT. Its protein is CASSLAEATDTQYF.

The rearrangement uses TRBV19 and TRBJ2-7, with 11 bases that match TRBD1. The ends lost 4 bases at V and 2 bases at J; junction bases unmatched: 7. The V gene's germline CDR1 is LNHDA and CDR2 SQIVND (reference sequence). This CDR3 comprises 16 residues. CDR3 sequence (DNA): TGTGCCAGTAGTACCCTAAGGGGACAGGGGGCCTACGAGCAGTACTTC. Its protein is CASSTLRGQGAYEQYF.

This chain joins TRBV29-1 and TRBJ1-1, with D uncertain. The CDR3 is made up of 16 amino acids. V lost 0 bases and J lost 0, with 14 bases in between. Germline CDR1 is SQVTM and CDR2 is ANQGSEA. The CDR3 reads CSVEDRWRSMNTEAFF. CDR3 bases: TGCAGCGTTGAAGATCGGTGGAGAAGCATGAACACTGAAGCTTTCTTT.

This clone was seen once. The chain carries TRBV7-2 and TRBJ2-3; 9 nucleotides agree with TRBD2. The CDR3 runs to 15 residues. Looked up from germline, CDR1 is SGHTA and CDR2 is FQGNSA. The V segment lost 1 base and the J segment 6 bases; nucleotides outside the gene matches: 5. The CDR3 sequence is CASSLGGRDHDTQYF. CDR3 DNA: TGTGCCAGCAGCTTAGGCGGGAGGGACCATGATACGCAGTATTTT.